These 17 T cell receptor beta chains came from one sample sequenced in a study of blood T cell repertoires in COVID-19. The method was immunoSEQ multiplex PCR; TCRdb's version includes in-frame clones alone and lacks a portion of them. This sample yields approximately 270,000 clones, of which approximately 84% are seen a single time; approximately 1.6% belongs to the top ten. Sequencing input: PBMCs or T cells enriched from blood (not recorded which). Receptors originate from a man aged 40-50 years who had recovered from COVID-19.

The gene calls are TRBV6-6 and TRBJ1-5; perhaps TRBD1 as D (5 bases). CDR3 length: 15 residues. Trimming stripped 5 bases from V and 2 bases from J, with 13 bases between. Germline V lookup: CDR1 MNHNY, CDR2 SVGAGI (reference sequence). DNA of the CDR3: TGTGCCAGCAGTCCTGCCCAGGGCGGCAATCAGCCCCAGCATTTT. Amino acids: CASSPAQGGNQPQHF.

Here the CDR3 reads CASSLTGVSEQYF. The CDR3 DNA follows: TGTGCCAGCAGTTTGACGGGAGTAAGCGAGCAGTACTTC. The chain joins TRBV25-1 to TRBJ2-7; a possible D gene is TRBD2 (6 bases). The CDR3 runs 13 residues. Trimming removed 5 bases from V and 6 bases from J, with 14 bases in between. Germline CDR1 and CDR2: MGHDK and SYGVNS.

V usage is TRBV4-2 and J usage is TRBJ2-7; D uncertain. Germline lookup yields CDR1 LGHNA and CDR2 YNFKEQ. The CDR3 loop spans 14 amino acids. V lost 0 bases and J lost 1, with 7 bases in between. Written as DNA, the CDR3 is TGTGCCAGCAGCCAAGATAGGAGTTCCTACGAGCAGTACTTC. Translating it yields CASSQDRSSYEQYF.

This CDR3 is CASRLTGDNEQFF. The CDR3 nucleotides are TGTGCCAGCAGGTTAACGGGGGACAATGAGCAGTTCTTC. The chain employs TRBV7-2 and TRBJ2-1, with D possibly TRBD2 on 6 matching bases. The CDR3 is made up of 13 amino acids. Germline V gene data show CDR1 as SGHTA and CDR2 as FQGNSA. V was trimmed by 6 bases and J by 5 bases, leaving 11 bases between them.

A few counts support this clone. For the CDR3, the DNA is TGTGCCGGTACCGGGACAGGGAACACAGATACGCAGTATTTT. Amino acids: CAGTGTGNTDTQYF. J is TRBJ2-3 and V is TRBV2, with 9 bases that match TRBD1. Germline-derived CDR1 and CDR2 are SNHLY and FYNNEI. The CDR3 has 14 residues. V dropped 11 bases and J dropped 2; count of bases not matched to a gene: 8.

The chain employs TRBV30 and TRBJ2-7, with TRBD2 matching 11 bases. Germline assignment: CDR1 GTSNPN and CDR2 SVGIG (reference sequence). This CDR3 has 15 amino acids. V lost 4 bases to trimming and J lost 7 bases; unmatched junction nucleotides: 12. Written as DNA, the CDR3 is TGTGCCTGGATCCTTAGCGGGAGGGCCCTCGGAGAGCAGTACTTC. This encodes CAWILSGRALGEQYF.

This chain's CDR3 is CASRVTSGGDIQYF. As DNA, the CDR3 is TGTGCCAGCAGGGTGACTAGCGGGGGGGACATTCAGTACTTC. The V and J genes are TRBV2 and TRBJ2-4; 14 bases are a match to TRBD2. Losses at the gene ends were 6 bases for V and 8 bases for J; bases not matched to a gene: 3. The germline CDR1 and CDR2 sequences are SNHLY and FYNNEI. The CDR3 is 14 residues long. Looking up the rest from reference TRBV2 and TRBJ2-4 gives the full variable domain: EPEVTQTPSHQVTQMGQEVILRCVPISNHLYFYWYRQILGQKVEFLVSFYNNEISEKSEIFDDQFSVERPDGSNFTLKIRSTKLEDSAMYFCASRVTSGGDIQYFGAGTRLSVL.

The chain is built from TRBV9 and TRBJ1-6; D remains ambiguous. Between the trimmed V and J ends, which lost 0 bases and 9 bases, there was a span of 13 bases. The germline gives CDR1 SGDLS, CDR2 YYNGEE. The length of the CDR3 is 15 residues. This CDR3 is CASSVETGSGSPLHF. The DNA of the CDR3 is TGTGCCAGCAGCGTAGAAACCGGGAGTGGTTCACCCCTCCACTTT.

CDR3 sequence: CASSQEVAGAVSSTDTQYF. The CDR3 DNA reads TGTGCCAGCAGCCAGGAGGTAGCGGGGGCCGTGTCCAGCACAGATACGCAGTATTTT. V gene TRBV3-1 (or the pseudogene TRBV3-2) combines with J gene TRBJ2-3; 9 bases map to TRBD2. The CDR3 covers 19 residues. With V trimmed by 3 bases and J by 0 bases, 13 bases remained unmatched. Germline V gene sequence: CDR1 LGHDT, CDR2 YNNKEL (reference sequence).

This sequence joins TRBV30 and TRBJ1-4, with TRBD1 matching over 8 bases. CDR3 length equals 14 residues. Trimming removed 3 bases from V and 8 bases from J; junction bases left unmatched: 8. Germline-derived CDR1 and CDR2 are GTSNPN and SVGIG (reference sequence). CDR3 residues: CAWRTDREFEKLFF. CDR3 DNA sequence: TGTGCCTGGAGAACGGACAGGGAGTTCGAAAAACTGTTTTTT. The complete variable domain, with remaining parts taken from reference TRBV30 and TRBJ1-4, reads SQTIHQWPATLVQPVGSPLSLECTVEGTSNPNLYWYRQAAGRGLQLLFYSVGIGQISSEVPQNLSASRPQDRQFILSSKKLLLSDSGFYLCAWRTDREFEKLFFGSGTQLSVL.

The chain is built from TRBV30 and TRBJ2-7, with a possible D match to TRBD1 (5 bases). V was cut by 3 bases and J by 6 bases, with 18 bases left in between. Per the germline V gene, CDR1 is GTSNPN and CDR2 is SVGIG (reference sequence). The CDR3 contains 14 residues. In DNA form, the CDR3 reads TGTGCCTGGAGGCAGGCAGGGAATGTAGTCGAGCAGTACTTC. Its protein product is CAWRQAGNVVEQYF.

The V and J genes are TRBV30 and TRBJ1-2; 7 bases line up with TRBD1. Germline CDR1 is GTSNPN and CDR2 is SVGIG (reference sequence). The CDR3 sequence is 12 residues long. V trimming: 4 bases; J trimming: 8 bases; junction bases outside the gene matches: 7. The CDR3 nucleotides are TGTGCCTGGATTACAGGGGCGCAGGGCTACACCTTC. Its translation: CAWITGAQGYTF.

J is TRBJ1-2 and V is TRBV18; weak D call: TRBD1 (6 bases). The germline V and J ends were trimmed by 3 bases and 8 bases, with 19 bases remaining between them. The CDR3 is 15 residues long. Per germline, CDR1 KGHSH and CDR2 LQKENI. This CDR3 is CASSPDPGTNRGYTF. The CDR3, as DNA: TGTGCCAGCTCACCCGATCCCGGGACAAATCGGGGCTACACCTTC.

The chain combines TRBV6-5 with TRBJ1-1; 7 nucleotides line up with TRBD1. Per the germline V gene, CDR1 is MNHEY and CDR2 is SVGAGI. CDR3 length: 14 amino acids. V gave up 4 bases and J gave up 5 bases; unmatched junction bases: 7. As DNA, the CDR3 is TGTGCCAGCAGTTTTAACAGGGGTGGGACTGAAGCTTTCTTT. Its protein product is CASSFNRGGTEAFF.

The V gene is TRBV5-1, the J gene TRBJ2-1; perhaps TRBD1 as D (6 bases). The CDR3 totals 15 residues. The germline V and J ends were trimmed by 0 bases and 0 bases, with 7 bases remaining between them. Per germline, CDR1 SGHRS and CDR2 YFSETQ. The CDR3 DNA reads TGCGCCAGCAGCTTGGGGGACAACTCCTACAATGAGCAGTTCTTC. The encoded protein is CASSLGDNSYNEQFF.

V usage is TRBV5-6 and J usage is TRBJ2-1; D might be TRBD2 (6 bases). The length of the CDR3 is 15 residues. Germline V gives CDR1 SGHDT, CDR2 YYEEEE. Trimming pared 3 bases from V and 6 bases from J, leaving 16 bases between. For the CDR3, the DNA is TGTGCCAGCAGCTCCCAAGCGGGTCCCCCCAATGAGCAGTTCTTC. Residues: CASSSQAGPPNEQFF.

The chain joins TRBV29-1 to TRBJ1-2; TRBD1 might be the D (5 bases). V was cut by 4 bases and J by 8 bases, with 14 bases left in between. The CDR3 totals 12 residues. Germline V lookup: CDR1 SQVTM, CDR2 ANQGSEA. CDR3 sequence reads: CSVGSGDHGYTF. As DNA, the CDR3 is TGCAGCGTTGGATCGGGGGATCACGGCTACACCTTC.